This T cell receptor beta chain originates from a study of blood T cell repertoires in COVID-19. Study summary: T cells, B-cell-depleted T cells, or PBMCs provided the cDNA or gDNA that served as material.

Repertoires were generated with immunoSEQ multiplex PCR, while TCRdb's copy carries only in-frame clones and drops some. The sample carries some 190,000 clones, 86% recorded once. Germline V gene lookup returns CDR1 LNHDA and CDR2 SQIVND (reference sequence). The ends lost 8 bases at V and 4 bases at J; junction bases unmatched: 5. This CDR3 contains 13 residues. This clone was detected once. The identical CDR3 is also encoded by other nucleotide sequences in the sample. This rearrangement joins TRBV19 to TRBJ2-7; 10 bases map to TRBD1. The origin of this receptor is a man aged 40-50 years with acute COVID-19. The material sequenced was PBMCs or T cells enriched from blood (not recorded which). The CDR3 nucleotides read TGTGCCAGTCGCGACAGGGGGCGATACGAGCAGTACTTC. Protein: CASRDRGRYEQYF.